This T cell receptor (beta chain) was captured in a study of blood T cells in healthy people across ages. Germline CDR1 is DFQATT and CDR2 is SNEGSKA (reference sequence). The V end lost 6 bases, the J end lost 2 bases, and 20 bases lay between the germline ends. The CDR3 spans 15 residues. On this clonotype itself: Antigen: not known.

Study-level findings and limits: TCR beta diversity correlated strongly with naive T cell percentage.

Healthy Caucasians from Russia aged about 6 to 90 served as donors. PCR was performed a second time for roughly 7 to 11 cycles using a sample-barcoded 5' primer and a J-beta primer mix. TCRdb passed the 5' RACE reads through MiXCR, listing each CDR3 protein once. This sample has about 830,000 distinct CDR3 sequences, with 62% found just once. This receptor was obtained from a man younger than 45 in good health. V usage is TRBV20-1 and J usage is TRBJ2-7; tentative D call: TRBD1 (6 bases). The sequencing sample was made of blood. This chain's CDR3 is CSARFTGTRPYEQYF. The DNA for the CDR3 is TGCAGTGCGAGATTTACCGGGACAAGACCCTACGAGCAGTACTTC.